The 9 T cell receptor beta chains listed next were all sequenced from one sample in a study of blood T cell repertoires in COVID-19. Produced via immunoSEQ multiplex PCR; TCRdb's table is partial and in-frame only. The repertoire holds around 92,000 clones, with 83% as singletons. The sample was peripheral blood. These receptors all come from an elderly woman with acute or convalescent COVID-19.

This clone has only a few counts. The chain joins TRBV5-6 to TRBJ2-7; 9 nucleotides line up with TRBD1. J lost 1 base, V lost 3 bases, and 2 bases had no gene match. The germline CDR1 and CDR2 sequences are SGHDT and YYEEEE. The CDR3 is 14 amino acids. The CDR3 reads CASSSGQGSYEQYF. CDR3 coding DNA: TGTGCCAGCAGCTCGGGACAGGGTTCCTACGAGCAGTACTTC.

The J gene is TRBJ1-4, the V gene TRBV19, with D possibly TRBD1 on 6 matching bases. V was trimmed by 10 bases and J by 7 bases, leaving 19 bases between them. The germline CDR1 and CDR2 sequences are LNHDA and SQIVND (reference sequence). The CDR3 is 14 amino acids. Here the CDR3 DNA reads TGTGCCACTCAAGGGGCAGGGGCCGGTGAAAAACTGTTTTTT. Translated, it gives CATQGAGAGEKLFF.

The V call is TRBV18, the J call TRBJ1-5, with D perhaps TRBD1 (5 bases). V lost 3 bases, J lost 7 bases, and 7 bases lay in between. The CDR3 extends over 12 amino acids. Germline CDR1 reads KGHSH; CDR2 reads LQKENI. DNA of the CDR3: TGTGCCAGCTCACCTACAGGACAGCCCCAGCATTTT. Protein: CASSPTGQPQHF.

The chain couples TRBV19 to TRBJ2-7; weak D call: TRBD2 (6 bases). V dropped 6 bases and J dropped 9 bases, with 18 bases sitting between them. CDR1 is LNHDA, CDR2 SQIVND, per germline (reference sequence). The CDR3 length is 13 residues. The CDR3 loop reads CASRGGEGTRQYF. As DNA, the CDR3 is TGTGCCAGTAGGGGGGGAGAGGGAACGCGGCAGTACTTC.

The V gene is TRBV7-2, the J gene TRBJ1-5; 12 positions agree with TRBD1. V was clipped by 4 bases and J by 10 bases; unmatched bases: 5. Germline CDR1 is SGHTA and CDR2 is FQGNSA. The CDR3 has 14 amino acids. In DNA form, the CDR3 reads TGTGCCAGCAGCTCCCGGGACAGGGGGCTACCCCAGCATTTT. It encodes CASSSRDRGLPQHF.

J is TRBJ2-1 and V is TRBV11-2, with D possibly matching TRBD2 (5 bases). Germline assignment: CDR1 SGHAT and CDR2 FQNNGV. The CDR3 is 13 residues long. Trimming removed 5 bases at V and 12 bases at J, with 17 bases between. The DNA for the CDR3 is TGTGCCAGCAGCCAACTTGAGGGTGAGGGGCAGTTCTTC. This translates into CASSQLEGEGQFF.

This chain uses TRBV24-1 with TRBJ2-2, with no clear D. Germline V gene data show CDR1 as KGHDR and CDR2 as SFDVKD. With 4 bases removed from V and 5 bases from J, the gap between germline ends came to 10 bases. The CDR3 runs to 14 residues. The CDR3 is CATSDVAVTGELFF. CDR3 in DNA: TGTGCCACCAGTGACGTAGCCGTGACCGGGGAGCTGTTTTTT.

V and J are TRBV5-1 and TRBJ2-5; 7 positions agree with TRBD2. Germline CDR1 SGHRS, CDR2 YFSETQ. The CDR3 consists of 16 residues. The V and J ends lost 0 bases and 7 bases, in that order; junction bases with no gene match: 12. The CDR3 DNA sequence: TGCGCCAGCAGCTTGGTGGCTAGCGGAGGCCGGGGGACCCAGTACTTC. Amino acid sequence: CASSLVASGGRGTQYF. The complete variable domain, with remaining parts taken from reference TRBV5-1 and TRBJ2-5, reads KAGVTQTPRYLIKTRGQQVTLSCSPISGHRSVSWYQQTPGQGLQFLFEYFSETQRNKGNFPGRFSGRQFSNSRSEMNVSTLELGDSALYLCASSLVASGGRGTQYFGPGTRLLVL.

This clone was seen a few times. This rearrangement joins TRBV21-1 to TRBJ2-7; the tabulated D call, TRBD2, remains unverified against the DNA. TRBV21-1 is described as a pseudogene. The CDR3 is 13 amino acids. CDR3 residues: CASSVEDGYEQYF. The CDR3 DNA sequence: TGTGCCAGCAGCGTGGAGGACGGCTACGAGCAGTACTTC.